One and the same sample provided the 25 T cell receptor beta chains below, sequenced in a study of CD8+ T cells in alopecia areata. Following extraction, RNA underwent reverse transcription to cDNA, which served as the sequencing template. Clones were sequenced by immunoSEQ multiplex PCR, and TCRdb holds only the in-frame ones, with some missing. In the table there are tens of thousands of clones, roughly 60% of which are singletons. Sequences were derived from CD8+ T cells sorted from blood, sampled at week 0. The source of these receptors is a human donor with alopecia areata.

In its sample, this clone was seen once. The chain employs TRBV7-2 and TRBJ1-1; perhaps TRBD1 as D (5 bases). CDR1 and CDR2 from the germline V gene are SGHTA and FQGNSA. V was cut by 11 bases and J by 3 bases, with 16 bases left in between. The CDR3 extends over 13 amino acids. This CDR3 reads CAGDEGWDTEAFF. The CDR3, as DNA: TGTGCCGGGGACGAGGGCTGGGACACTGAAGCTTTCTTT.

This clone was picked up one time. The chain carries TRBV27 and TRBJ2-5; a possible D gene is TRBD2 (6 bases). This CDR3 has 16 amino acids. The germline V and J ends were trimmed by 7 bases and 1 base, with 19 bases remaining between them. Looked up from germline, CDR1 is MNHEY and CDR2 is SMNVEV (reference sequence). CDR3 protein: CASNPGGPGIQETQYF. The CDR3 DNA reads as TGTGCCAGCAACCCCGGAGGGCCGGGGATCCAAGAGACCCAGTACTTC.

This clone occurred a few times. The gene calls are TRBV29-1 and TRBJ2-2, with D perhaps matching TRBD2 (5 bases). Trimming cost V 5 bases and J 3 bases, with 16 bases left between them. The CDR3 runs to 15 residues. CDR1 is SQVTM and CDR2 is ANQGSEA in the germline V gene. The CDR3 DNA reads TGCAGCGTTCGAGTAGGCGAGGGCGACACCGGGGAGCTGTTTTTT. Amino acid sequence: CSVRVGEGDTGELFF.

This clone appeared once. The chain couples TRBV27 to TRBJ2-7; D unclear. This CDR3 has 13 amino acids. Germline V CDR1 and CDR2: MNHEY, SMNVEV (reference sequence). Trimming took 6 bases from V and 0 from J, leaving 9 bases between them. This CDR3 reads CASRAVSSYEQYF. The DNA of the CDR3 is TGTGCCAGCAGAGCAGTTAGCTCCTACGAGCAGTACTTC.

The chain links TRBV7-2 to TRBJ2-7, with D perhaps TRBD2 (5 bases). V lost 5 bases to trimming and J lost 6 bases, with 11 bases between them. The CDR3 is 12 residues long. Germline-derived CDR1 and CDR2 are SGHTA and FQGNSA. CDR3 bases: TGTGCCAGCAGCCCCACGGCGGGCGAGCAGTACTTC. Protein sequence: CASSPTAGEQYF.

The chain is built from TRBV29-1 and TRBJ2-7, with TRBD1 matching over 7 bases. Germline trimming cut 4 bases from V and 3 bases from J; bases unmatched to any gene: 12. This CDR3 has 15 residues. Germline V gene lookup returns CDR1 SQVTM and CDR2 ANQGSEA. The CDR3 region has the DNA TGCAGCGTTGTATCCAAAGGGGACAGTGTCTACGAGCAGTACTTC. As protein: CSVVSKGDSVYEQYF.

This clone was counted a few times. This chain connects TRBV4-2 to TRBJ2-1; TRBD2 matches 9 bases. The V and J ends lost 0 bases and 10 bases, in that order; junction bases with no gene match: 19. The germline V gene encodes CDR1 LGHNA and CDR2 YNFKEQ. The CDR3 is 19 amino acids. CDR3 loop: CASSQDNLGLGGGGWEQFF. The CDR3 bases are TGTGCCAGCAGCCAAGATAATCTCGGCTTGGGCGGGGGGGGGTGGGAGCAGTTCTTC.

CDR3 loop: CASSSRGGASLYEQYF. In nucleotides, the CDR3 is TGTGCCAGCAGCTCCAGGGGTGGAGCTTCCCTCTACGAGCAGTACTTC. V usage is TRBV7-9 and J usage is TRBJ2-7; D is possibly TRBD1 (6 bases). The germline V and J ends were trimmed by 4 bases and 3 bases, with 19 bases remaining between them. Germline V gene sequence: CDR1 SEHNR, CDR2 FQNEAQ (reference sequence). This CDR3 has 16 amino acids.

V and J are TRBV7-2 and TRBJ2-7; tentative D call: TRBD1 (6 bases). V was pared by 5 bases and J by 2 bases, with 10 bases between. CDR1 is SGHTA, CDR2 FQGNSA, per germline. This CDR3 has 13 amino acids. This CDR3 is CASSVRTAYEQYF. The CDR3, as DNA: TGTGCCAGCAGCGTCCGGACAGCCTACGAGCAGTACTTC.

The rearrangement uses TRBV7-3 and TRBJ2-2; D possibly corresponds to TRBD2 (6 bases). V lost 2 bases and J 2 bases, leaving 9 bases between the germline ends. The CDR3 has 15 residues. Germline-derived CDR1 and CDR2 are SGHTA and FQGTGA. The CDR3 sequence is CASSLAGSNTGELFF. CDR3 bases: TGTGCCAGCAGCTTAGCGGGGTCAAACACCGGGGAGCTGTTTTTT.

The gene calls are TRBV10-3 and TRBJ2-3; D remains unclear. The V and J ends lost 10 bases and 5 bases respectively, with 13 bases between them. The germline gives CDR1 ENHRY, CDR2 SYGVKD. The CDR3 has 12 amino acids. This CDR3 is CATWLAGDTQYF. CDR3 sequence (DNA): TGTGCCACCTGGTTAGCTGGAGATACGCAGTATTTT.

Only a few counts were recorded for this clone. The rearrangement links TRBV14 to TRBJ1-1; maybe TRBD1 (6 bases). The CDR3 is made up of 14 amino acids. V lost 4 bases and J 5 bases, leaving 14 bases between the germline ends. The germline V gene has CDR1 SGHDN and CDR2 FVKESK. This CDR3 is CASSLRRTGTEAFF. CDR3 sequence (DNA): TGTGCCAGCAGCCTAAGACGAACAGGGACTGAAGCTTTCTTT.

For the CDR3, the DNA is TGCAGCGTTATATCAGGGCTCGGAGGAACCTTC. It is translated as CSVISGLGGTF. The rearrangement links TRBV29-1 to TRBJ1-2, with D perhaps TRBD1 (5 bases). Germline V gene data show CDR1 as SQVTM and CDR2 as ANQGSEA. The CDR3 runs to 11 residues. With 5 bases removed from V and 14 bases from J, the gap between germline ends came to 18 bases.

The V and J genes are TRBV7-3 and TRBJ2-5; D is unclear. Per the germline V gene, CDR1 is SGHTA and CDR2 is FQGTGA. This CDR3 region has 15 residues. Trimming stripped 3 bases from V and 0 bases from J, with 11 bases between. CDR3 residues: CASSLLGSYQETQYF. Written as DNA, the CDR3 is TGTGCCAGCAGCTTGTTAGGGTCGTACCAAGAGACCCAGTACTTC.

This rearrangement joins TRBV30 to TRBJ1-5; 9 bases map to TRBD1. The CDR3 contains 14 residues. With 2 bases clipped from V and 7 bases from J, the junction kept 6 bases outside the gene matches. The V gene's germline CDR1 is GTSNPN and CDR2 SVGIG (reference sequence). Here the CDR3 DNA reads TGTGCCTGGAGTAAGGGACAGGGTCCGCAGCCCCAGCATTTT. This gives the protein CAWSKGQGPQPQHF.

This clone was recorded a few times. The rearrangement uses TRBV10-3 and TRBJ2-5; tentative D call: TRBD2 (6 bases). V lost 6 bases and J lost 5, with 13 bases in between. The germline CDR1 and CDR2 sequences are ENHRY and SYGVKD. This CDR3 region has 13 residues. This chain's CDR3 is CAISSAGGETQYF. CDR3 bases: TGTGCCATCAGCAGTGCTGGGGGGGAGACCCAGTACTTC.

As DNA, the CDR3 is TGTGCCAGTAGTCCGTCGGGTGAAAAACTGTTTTTT. It yields the protein CASSPSGEKLFF. The chain has TRBV19 and TRBJ1-4; the D is unclear. Germline V gene data show CDR1 as LNHDA and CDR2 as SQIVND (reference sequence). The CDR3 runs to 12 residues. V shed 5 bases and J shed 7 bases, with 8 bases lying between them.

CDR3 protein: CASSGVGYGYTF. The CDR3 coding sequence is TGTGCCAGCAGCGGCGTAGGCTATGGCTACACCTTC. The chain combines TRBV9 with TRBJ1-2; D call uncertain. The V end was cut by 3 bases, the J end by 4 bases, with 7 bases between. The CDR3 loop spans 12 amino acids. The germline V gene encodes CDR1 SGDLS and CDR2 YYNGEE.

This clone appeared a single time. This sequence joins TRBV5-1 and TRBJ1-1, with no clear D. The CDR3 contains 12 residues. Trimming left V 1 base short and J 6 bases short, with 7 bases between. Germline V gene sequence: CDR1 SGHRS, CDR2 YFSETQ. The CDR3, as DNA: TGCGCCAGCAGCTTGATGGGTCCTGAAGCTTTCTTT. The encoded protein is CASSLMGPEAFF.

This chain joins TRBV29-1 and TRBJ2-2; D call uncertain. Germline assignment: CDR1 SQVTM and CDR2 ANQGSEA. Trimming took off 7 bases at V and 0 bases at J, with 12 bases between the two ends. The CDR3 length is 14 residues. Here the CDR3 reads CSDLDKSNTGELFF. As DNA, the CDR3 is TGCAGCGACCTCGACAAATCGAACACCGGGGAGCTGTTTTTT.

This clone was seen only a few times. The chain uses TRBV7-3 and TRBJ1-6; D may be TRBD1 (6 bases). Germline-derived CDR1 and CDR2 are SGHTA and FQGTGA. The CDR3 runs to 15 residues. V lost 5 bases to trimming and J lost 8 bases, with 16 bases between them. CDR3 nucleotides: TGTGCCAGCAGCAAGATGACAGGAACCTATTCACCCCTCCACTTT. Translating it yields CASSKMTGTYSPLHF. Complete variable domain (other parts from reference TRBV7-3 and TRBJ1-6): GAGVSQTPSNKVTEKGKYVELRCDPISGHTALYWYRQSLGQGPEFLIYFQGTGAADDSGLPNDRFFAVRPEGSVSTLKIQRTERGDSAVYLCASSKMTGTYSPLHFGNGTRLTVT.

The chain couples TRBV29-1 to TRBJ1-2, with 8 bases that match TRBD1. CDR3 length equals 15 residues. V trimming: 7 bases; J trimming: 4 bases; junction bases outside the gene matches: 14. Germline CDR1 reads SQVTM; CDR2 reads ANQGSEA. The CDR3 region is CSAEGQGEKSYGYTF. The CDR3 DNA reads TGCAGCGCCGAAGGACAGGGCGAGAAGAGCTATGGCTACACCTTC.

V usage is TRBV4-3 and J usage is TRBJ2-1; TRBD2 aligns across 10 bases. The CDR3 is 16 residues long. Trimming took 5 bases from V and 7 from J; bases not matched to a gene: 11. CDR1 is LGHNA and CDR2 is YSLEER in the germline V gene. The CDR3 spells CASSTLAGATENEQFF. In DNA, the CDR3 is TGCGCCAGCAGCACCCTAGCGGGAGCTACGGAAAATGAGCAGTTCTTC.

This clone was recorded many times. The chain uses TRBV6-5 and TRBJ1-2, with D possibly being TRBD1 (5 bases). This CDR3 spans 16 amino acids. Germline values: CDR1 MNHEY, CDR2 SVGAGI. The V end was cut by 2 bases, the J end by 6 bases, with 19 bases between. The CDR3 DNA follows: TGTGCCAGCAGTTACGGGTCCCAATGGGAGGGGAATGGCTACACCTTC. It specifies CASSYGSQWEGNGYTF.

This chain connects TRBV23-1 to TRBJ2-2; D is tentatively TRBD1 or TRBD2 (5 bases each). TRBV23-1 qualifies as an ORF whose function is uncertain. Deletions cut 4 bases from V and 0 bases from J, with 21 bases between. The CDR3 is made up of 19 amino acids. DNA of the CDR3: TGCGCCAGCAGTCTCCGTTCATCCAGGGACGTTACGAACACCGGGGAGCTGTTTTTT. This sequence encodes CASSLRSSRDVTNTGELFF.